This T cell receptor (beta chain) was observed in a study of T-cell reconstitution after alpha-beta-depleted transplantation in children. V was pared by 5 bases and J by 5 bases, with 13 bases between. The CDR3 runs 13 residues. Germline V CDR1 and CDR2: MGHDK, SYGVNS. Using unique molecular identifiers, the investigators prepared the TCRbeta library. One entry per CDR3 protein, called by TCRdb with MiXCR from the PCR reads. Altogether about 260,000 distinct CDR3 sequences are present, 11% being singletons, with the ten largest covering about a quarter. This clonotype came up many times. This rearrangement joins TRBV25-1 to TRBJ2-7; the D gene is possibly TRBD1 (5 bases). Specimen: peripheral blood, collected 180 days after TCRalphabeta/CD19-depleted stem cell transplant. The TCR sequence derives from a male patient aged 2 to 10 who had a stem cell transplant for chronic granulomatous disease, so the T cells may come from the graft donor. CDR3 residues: CASSLPLGDEQYF. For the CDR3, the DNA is TGTGCCAGCAGTCTACCGTTAGGGGACGAGCAGTACTTC.